A single sample gave rise to the 22 T cell receptor beta chains below, sequenced in a study of blood T cell repertoires in COVID-19. TCRdb's table, derived via immunoSEQ multiplex PCR, lists solely in-frame clones and lacks some. The sample includes roughly 200,000 clones, 86% of them seen just once. Sequencing input: PBMCs or T cells enriched from blood (not recorded which). Receptors were obtained from a woman aged 40 to 50 with acute COVID-19.

This clone appeared once. J is TRBJ2-1 and V is TRBV24-1; TRBD1 agrees at 8 bases. This CDR3 contains 14 residues. After removal of 9 bases from V and 2 bases from J, the junction contained 5 bases not matched to a gene. Germline V lookup: CDR1 KGHDR, CDR2 SFDVKD. The CDR3 loop reads CATETGVAYNEQFF. DNA for the CDR3: TGTGCCACCGAGACAGGGGTGGCCTACAATGAGCAGTTCTTC.

The CDR3 nucleotides read TGCGCCAGCAGCCGCCGGGACAGGGGGGACGAAAAACTGTTTTTT. Its protein product is CASSRRDRGDEKLFF. The chain combines TRBV4-1 with TRBJ1-4, with 11 nucleotides matching TRBD1. CDR1 MGHRA and CDR2 YSYEKL come from the germline V gene. The J segment lost 8 bases and the V segment lost 4 bases, leaving 6 bases of the junction unmatched. This CDR3 spans 15 amino acids.

This chain joins TRBV5-4 and TRBJ2-1; 10 bases line up with TRBD2. Germline CDR1 is SGHNT and CDR2 is YYREEE (reference sequence). The CDR3 totals 19 residues. J gave up 7 bases and V 0 bases, and 16 bases lay outside the gene matches. CDR3 in DNA: TGTGCCAGCAGCTTGGGAGGTTGGTCTAGCGGGAGAGTGGGGAATGAGCAGTTCTTC. Translated, it gives CASSLGGWSSGRVGNEQFF.

V is TRBV19 and J is TRBJ2-1; maybe TRBD1 (7 bases). CDR1 is LNHDA, CDR2 SQIVND, per germline (reference sequence). The length of the CDR3 is 15 residues. Trimming pared 7 bases from V and 0 bases from J, leaving 13 bases between. CDR3 coding DNA: TGTGCCAGTAACCCCCAGGGGGGCTCCTACAATGAGCAGTTCTTC. Protein product: CASNPQGGSYNEQFF.

The CDR3 sequence: CATSENDREAFF. The CDR3 DNA reads TGTGCCACCAGTGAAAACGACAGAGAAGCTTTCTTT. V is TRBV24-1 and J is TRBJ1-1, with a possible D match to TRBD1 (5 bases). This CDR3 has 12 residues. V lost 4 bases, J lost 8 bases, and 10 bases lay in between. The germline CDR1 and CDR2 sequences are KGHDR and SFDVKD.

DNA of the CDR3: TGCGCCAGCAGCTTGGAGCTAGCGGCGGCAGATACGCAGTATTTT. Amino acid sequence: CASSLELAAADTQYF. The rearrangement joins TRBV5-1 to TRBJ2-3; TRBD2 aligns across 7 bases. The ends lost 0 bases at V and 4 bases at J; junction bases unmatched: 5. Germline V gene lookup returns CDR1 SGHRS and CDR2 YFSETQ. There are 15 residues in the CDR3.

The chain links TRBV19 to TRBJ2-5; D is uncertain. Trimming shortened V by 10 bases and J by 5 bases, and 32 bases separated the two germline ends. The CDR3 contains 18 residues. Germline assignment: CDR1 LNHDA and CDR2 SQIVND (reference sequence). The CDR3: CATKPSRVISRSRETQYF. DNA for the CDR3: TGTGCCACTAAGCCGTCCCGCGTGATTTCGCGAAGCCGGGAGACCCAGTACTTC. The complete variable domain, with remaining parts taken from reference TRBV19 and TRBJ2-5, reads DGGITQSPKYLFRKEGQNVTLSCEQNLNHDAMYWYRQDPGQGLRLIYYSQIVNDFQKGDIAEGYSVSREKKESFPLTVTSAQKNPTAFYLCATKPSRVISRSRETQYFGPGTRLLVL.

This chain links TRBV14 with TRBJ2-7, with 7 positions matching TRBD2. Germline V gene sequence: CDR1 SGHDN, CDR2 FVKESK. CDR3 length: 17 residues. V gave up 5 bases and J gave up 0 bases; unmatched junction bases: 13. Here the CDR3 DNA reads TGTGCCAGCAGCGCTCTCGGAGCGGGGACTATCTCCTACGAGCAGTACTTC. This translates into CASSALGAGTISYEQYF.

CDR3 region: CASSSSPGLPDNSPLHF. In nucleotides, the CDR3 is TGTGCCAGCAGTTCATCCCCAGGGTTGCCCGATAATTCACCCCTCCACTTT. The chain links TRBV28 to TRBJ1-6, with a weak D call TRBD1 (5 bases). CDR1 is MDHEN, CDR2 SYDVKM, per germline. V dropped 4 bases and J dropped 5 bases, with 18 bases sitting between them. The CDR3 sequence is 17 residues long.

The chain couples TRBV14 to TRBJ1-2, with 8 bases identical to TRBD1. V shed 0 bases and J 5 bases; nucleotides not matched to a gene: 2. Germline loops: CDR1 SGHDN, CDR2 FVKESK. CDR3 length: 14 residues. CDR3 in DNA: TGTGCCAGCAGCCAAGAGGACAGGGAGTATGGCTACACCTTC. It is translated as CASSQEDREYGYTF.

The chain joins TRBV11-2 to TRBJ2-1; TRBD2 aligns across 8 bases. J gave up 7 bases and V 2 bases, and 7 bases lay outside the gene matches. The CDR3 extends over 15 amino acids. Per germline, CDR1 SGHAT and CDR2 FQNNGV. CDR3 sequence (DNA): TGTGCCAGCAGCTTATTAAGCGGGAGACATAATGAGCAGTTCTTC. This translates into CASSLLSGRHNEQFF. The whole variable domain, remainder taken from reference TRBV11-2 and TRBJ2-1, is EAGVAQSPRYKIIEKRQSVAFWCNPISGHATLYWYQQILGQGPKLLIQFQNNGVVDDSQLPKDRFSAERLKGVDSTLKIQPAKLEDSAVYLCASSLLSGRHNEQFFGPGTRLTVL.

The J gene is TRBJ2-7, the V gene TRBV28, with D perhaps TRBD2 (6 bases). Germline V gene sequence: CDR1 MDHEN, CDR2 SYDVKM. This CDR3 has 13 amino acids. V shed 5 bases and J shed 0 bases, with 8 bases lying between them. The CDR3 sequence: CASSRDFSYEQYF. The CDR3 DNA is TGTGCCAGCAGTCGGGACTTCTCCTACGAGCAGTACTTC.

The gene calls are TRBV13 and TRBJ2-7, with TRBD2 matching over 7 bases. CDR3 length equals 13 residues. After removal of 5 bases from V and 6 bases from J, the junction contained 7 bases not matched to a gene. Germline CDR1 PRHDT, CDR2 FYEKMQ (reference sequence). CDR3 in amino acids: CASSRPLAGEQYF. The CDR3 coding sequence is TGTGCCAGCAGCCGACCATTAGCGGGCGAGCAGTACTTC.

V is TRBV28 and J is TRBJ2-7; TRBD2 is a possible D gene (6 bases). Germline CDR1 MDHEN, CDR2 SYDVKM. This CDR3 comprises 16 residues. Trimming shortened V by 5 bases and J by 5 bases, and 22 bases separated the two germline ends. CDR3 nucleotide sequence: TGTGCCAGCAGTGATCCTCGGGGGACGCTTAGGAACGAGCAGTACTTC. It codes for CASSDPRGTLRNEQYF.

This rearrangement joins TRBV7-3 to TRBJ1-1; TRBD1 matches at 8 bases. Germline V gene data show CDR1 as SGHTA and CDR2 as FQGTGA. The junction had 6 bases not matched to a gene; V was cut back by 1 base and J by 5 bases. The CDR3 spans 15 residues. The CDR3 nucleotides read TGTGCCAGCAGCTTAAATACGGACAGGGTGACTGAAGCTTTCTTT. It is translated as CASSLNTDRVTEAFF.

The chain joins TRBV5-1 to TRBJ2-3; D is uncertain. Germline V gene sequence: CDR1 SGHRS, CDR2 YFSETQ. Between the trimmed V and J ends, which lost 3 bases and 4 bases, there was a span of 15 bases. This CDR3 spans 15 amino acids. The CDR3 spells CASSSRLQSADTQYF. The CDR3 DNA follows: TGCGCCAGCAGCTCCCGACTCCAATCGGCAGATACGCAGTATTTT.

This clone was found once. The chain is built from TRBV18 and TRBJ2-6; D ambiguous. This CDR3 is 16 amino acids long. Trimming stripped 3 bases from V and 0 bases from J, with 9 bases between. Per germline, CDR1 KGHSH and CDR2 LQKENI. The CDR3 nucleotides read TGTGCCAGCTCACCCCAACACCTCTCTGGGGCCAACGTCCTGACTTTC. This sequence encodes CASSPQHLSGANVLTF.

The chain combines TRBV2 with TRBJ2-7; perhaps TRBD2 as D (6 bases). CDR3 size: 12 residues. Germline loops: CDR1 SNHLY, CDR2 FYNNEI. V was trimmed by 6 bases and J by 5 bases, leaving 11 bases between them. The CDR3: CASRTSLHEQYF. CDR3 DNA: TGTGCCAGCAGAACTAGCTTGCACGAGCAGTACTTC.

In this sample, this clone turned up a few times. V gene TRBV10-2 combines with J gene TRBJ2-1, with D tentatively TRBD1 (5 bases). V lost 6 bases and J lost 8, with 14 bases in between. CDR3 length: 13 amino acids. The germline CDR1 and CDR2 sequences are WSHSY and SAAADI. The CDR3 DNA sequence: TGCGCCAGCAGCAATGGGGCTCGGTATGAGCAGTTCTTC. It yields the protein CASSNGARYEQFF.

A note on this clone: An end of the junction does not agree with germline; a read error may underlie this. The rearrangement uses TRBV11-1 and TRBJ2-1; maybe TRBD1 (6 bases). Germline V gene sequence: CDR1 SGHAT, CDR2 FQDESV (reference sequence). The CDR3 spans 14 residues. CDR3 protein: CASNLASGDNEQFF. Here the CDR3 DNA reads TGTGCCAGCAACTTAGCGTCAGGGGACAATGAGCAGTTCTTC. The variable domain in full, completed from reference TRBV11-1 and TRBJ2-1, reads EAEVAQSPRYKITEKSQAVAFWCDPISGHATLYWYRQILGQGPELLVQFQDESVVDDSQLPKDRFSAERLKGVDSTLKIQPAELGDSAMYLCASNLASGDNEQFFGPGTRLTVL.

V and J are TRBV9 and TRBJ2-2; 9 bases are shared with TRBD1. CDR1 and CDR2 (germline): SGDLS, YYNGEE. The CDR3 length is 15 residues. Unmatched junction bases numbered 2, after V lost 3 bases and J lost 2 bases. The CDR3 region is CASSAGQGNTGELFF. The CDR3 DNA reads TGTGCCAGCAGCGCGGGACAGGGAAACACCGGGGAGCTGTTTTTT.

The CDR3 DNA reads TGTGCCAGCTCCGTAGCGGGAGGGTCGTACAATGAGCAGTTCTTC. Protein sequence: CASSVAGGSYNEQFF. The V and J genes are TRBV6-5 and TRBJ2-1; TRBD2 matches 11 bases. The CDR3 has 15 residues. CDR1 and CDR2 (germline): MNHEY, SVGAGI. V gave up 8 bases and J gave up 4 bases; unmatched junction bases: 7.